A single T cell receptor beta chain is shown here with its context. Its antigen is undetermined. The data derive from a study of cytomegalovirus exposure and HLA in healthy donors. Study outcomes and limitations: Several of the most significant clusters appeared, in a later analysis, to be linked to common viral pathogens.

This CDR3 is 13 amino acids long. Germline-derived CDR1 and CDR2 are LNHNV and YYDKDF (reference sequence). Trimming shortened V by 0 bases and J by 11 bases, and 13 bases separated the two germline ends. Use of 60 Vbeta and 13 Jbeta primers characterized the PCR. Generated by immunoSEQ multiplex PCR, the TCRdb table keeps only in-frame clones and is missing some. The sample holds 270,000 or so clones, about nine tenths seen once. Material for sequencing was PBMCs. This chain links TRBV15 with TRBJ2-5, with D maybe TRBD2 (5 bases). The receptor was isolated from a man in his forties in good health and CMV-seropositive. This chain's CDR3 is CATSRDLYGGQYF. The CDR3 DNA sequence: TGTGCCACCAGCAGAGACCTGTACGGCGGGCAGTACTTC. The full variable domain, its missing parts supplied by reference TRBV15 and TRBJ2-5, is DAMVIQNPRYQVTQFGKPVTLSCSQTLNHNVMYWYQQKSSQAPKLLFHYYDKDFNNEADTPDNFQSRRPNTSFCFLDIRSPGLGDTAMYLCATSRDLYGGQYFGPGTRLLVL.